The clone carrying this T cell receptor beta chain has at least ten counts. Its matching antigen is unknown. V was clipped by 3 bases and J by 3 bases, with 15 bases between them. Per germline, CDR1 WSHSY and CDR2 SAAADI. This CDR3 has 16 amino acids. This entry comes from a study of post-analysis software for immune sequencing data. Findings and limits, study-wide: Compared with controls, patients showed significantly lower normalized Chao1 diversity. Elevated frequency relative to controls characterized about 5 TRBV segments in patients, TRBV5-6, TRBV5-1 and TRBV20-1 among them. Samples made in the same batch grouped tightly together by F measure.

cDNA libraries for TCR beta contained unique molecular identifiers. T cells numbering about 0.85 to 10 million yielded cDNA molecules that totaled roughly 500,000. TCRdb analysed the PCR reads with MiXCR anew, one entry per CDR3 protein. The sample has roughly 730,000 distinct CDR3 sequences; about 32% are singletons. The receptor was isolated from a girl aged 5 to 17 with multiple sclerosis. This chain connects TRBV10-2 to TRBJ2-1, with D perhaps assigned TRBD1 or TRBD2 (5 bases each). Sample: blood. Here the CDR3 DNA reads TGCGCCAGCAGTGACGGGGCGGTATATATCTACAATGAGCAGTTCTTC. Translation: CASSDGAVYIYNEQFF.